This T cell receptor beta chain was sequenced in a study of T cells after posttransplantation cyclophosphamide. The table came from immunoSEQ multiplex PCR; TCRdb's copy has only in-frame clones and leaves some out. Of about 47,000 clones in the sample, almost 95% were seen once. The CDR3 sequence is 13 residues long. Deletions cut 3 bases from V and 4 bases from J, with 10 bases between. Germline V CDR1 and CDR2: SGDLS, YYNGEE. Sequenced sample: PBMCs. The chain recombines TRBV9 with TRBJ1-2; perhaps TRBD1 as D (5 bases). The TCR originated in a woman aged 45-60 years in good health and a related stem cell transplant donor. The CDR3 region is CASSGAGLYGYTF. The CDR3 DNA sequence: TGTGCCAGCAGCGGGGCAGGGCTCTATGGCTACACCTTC.